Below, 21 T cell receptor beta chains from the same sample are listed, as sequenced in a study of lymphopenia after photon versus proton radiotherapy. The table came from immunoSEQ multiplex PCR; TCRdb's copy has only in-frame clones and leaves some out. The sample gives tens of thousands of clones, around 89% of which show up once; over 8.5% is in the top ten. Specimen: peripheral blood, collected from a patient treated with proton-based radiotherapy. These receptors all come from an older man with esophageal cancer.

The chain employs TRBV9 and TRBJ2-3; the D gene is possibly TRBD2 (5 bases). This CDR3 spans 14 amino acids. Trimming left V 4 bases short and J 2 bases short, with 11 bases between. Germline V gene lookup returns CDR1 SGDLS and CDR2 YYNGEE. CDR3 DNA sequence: TGTGCCAGCAGCCACGGGATTATCACAGATACGCAGTATTTT. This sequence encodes CASSHGIITDTQYF.

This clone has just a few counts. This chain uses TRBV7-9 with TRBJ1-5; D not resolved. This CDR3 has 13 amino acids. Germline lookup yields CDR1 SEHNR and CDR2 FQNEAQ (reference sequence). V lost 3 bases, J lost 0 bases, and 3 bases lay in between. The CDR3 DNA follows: TGTGCCAGCAGCTTCGATAGCAATCAGCCCCAGCATTTT. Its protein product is CASSFDSNQPQHF.

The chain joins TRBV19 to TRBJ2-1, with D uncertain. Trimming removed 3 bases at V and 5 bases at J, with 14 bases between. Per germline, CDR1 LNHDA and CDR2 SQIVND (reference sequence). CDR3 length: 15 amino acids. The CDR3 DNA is TGTGCCAGTAGTATTTTACGGACCGATAACAATGAGCAGTTCTTC. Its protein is CASSILRTDNNEQFF.

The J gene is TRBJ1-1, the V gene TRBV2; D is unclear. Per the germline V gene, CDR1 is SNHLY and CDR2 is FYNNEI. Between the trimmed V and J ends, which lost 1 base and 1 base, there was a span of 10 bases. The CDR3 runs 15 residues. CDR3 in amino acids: CASSEDDPGNTEAFF. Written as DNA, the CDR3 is TGTGCCAGCAGTGAAGATGACCCTGGGAACACTGAAGCTTTCTTT.

The CDR3 region is CASSLILASYEQYF. In nucleotides, the CDR3 is TGTGCCAGCAGCTTAATTTTGGCTAGCTACGAGCAGTACTTC. The V call is TRBV7-8, the J call TRBJ2-7; D is uncertain. V was trimmed by 2 bases and J by 3 bases, leaving 11 bases between them. The germline V gene has CDR1 SGHVS and CDR2 FQNEAQ. The CDR3 length is 14 residues.

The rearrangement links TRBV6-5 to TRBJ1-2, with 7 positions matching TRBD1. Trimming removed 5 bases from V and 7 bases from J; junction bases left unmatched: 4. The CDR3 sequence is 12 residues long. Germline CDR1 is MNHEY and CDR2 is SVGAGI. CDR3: CASSNDRVGYTF. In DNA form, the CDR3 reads TGTGCCAGCAGTAACGACAGGGTTGGCTACACCTTC.

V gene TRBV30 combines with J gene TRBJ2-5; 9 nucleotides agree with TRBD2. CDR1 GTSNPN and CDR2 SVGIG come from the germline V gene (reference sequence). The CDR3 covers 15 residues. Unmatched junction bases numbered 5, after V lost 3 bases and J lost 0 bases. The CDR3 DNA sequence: TGTGCCTGGAGGAGTGGACTAGCGAACCAAGAGACCCAGTACTTC. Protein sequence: CAWRSGLANQETQYF.

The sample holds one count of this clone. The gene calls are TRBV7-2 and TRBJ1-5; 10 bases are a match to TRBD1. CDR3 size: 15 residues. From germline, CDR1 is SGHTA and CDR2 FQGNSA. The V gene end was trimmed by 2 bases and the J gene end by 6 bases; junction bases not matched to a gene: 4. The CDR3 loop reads CASSLSTGGFQPQHF. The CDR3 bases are TGTGCCAGCAGCTTATCGACAGGGGGCTTTCAGCCCCAGCATTTT.

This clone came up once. DNA of the CDR3: TGTGCCAGCAGCGTAGCTGATATAACAGGGTGGAACGAGCAGTACTTC. Protein: CASSVADITGWNEQYF. This chain joins TRBV9 and TRBJ2-7, with a weak D call TRBD1 (6 bases). Germline CDR1 is SGDLS and CDR2 is YYNGEE. V shed 0 bases and J shed 5 bases, with 18 bases lying between them. The CDR3 spans 16 residues.

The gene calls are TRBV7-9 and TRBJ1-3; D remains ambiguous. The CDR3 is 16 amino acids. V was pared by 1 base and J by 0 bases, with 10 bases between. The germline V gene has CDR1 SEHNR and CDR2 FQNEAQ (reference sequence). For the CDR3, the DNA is TGTGCCAGCAGCTTAGGACCGGTAAACTCTGGAAACACCATATATTTT. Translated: CASSLGPVNSGNTIYF.

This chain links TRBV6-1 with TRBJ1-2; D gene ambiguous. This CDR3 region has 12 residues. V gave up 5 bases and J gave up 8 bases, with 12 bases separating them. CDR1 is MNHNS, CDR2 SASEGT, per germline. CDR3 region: CASSSQSRGYTF. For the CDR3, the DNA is TGTGCCAGCAGTTCGCAATCGAGGGGCTACACCTTC.

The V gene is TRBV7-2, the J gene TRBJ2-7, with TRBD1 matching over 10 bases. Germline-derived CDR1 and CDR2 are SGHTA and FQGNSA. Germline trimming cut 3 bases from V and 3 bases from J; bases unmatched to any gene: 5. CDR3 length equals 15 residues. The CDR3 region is CASSFRQGAGYEQYF. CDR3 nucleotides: TGTGCCAGCAGCTTCAGACAGGGGGCGGGCTACGAGCAGTACTTC.

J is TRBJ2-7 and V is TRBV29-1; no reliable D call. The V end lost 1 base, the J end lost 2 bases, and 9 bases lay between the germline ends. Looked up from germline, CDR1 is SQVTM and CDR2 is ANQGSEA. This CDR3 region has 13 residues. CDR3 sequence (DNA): TGCAGCGTTGAAGCCACCGGGCCCTACGAGCAGTACTTC. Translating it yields CSVEATGPYEQYF.

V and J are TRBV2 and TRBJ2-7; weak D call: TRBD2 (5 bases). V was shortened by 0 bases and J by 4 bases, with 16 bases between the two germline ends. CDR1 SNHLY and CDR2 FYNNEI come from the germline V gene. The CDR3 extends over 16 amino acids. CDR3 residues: CASSEALPPRGYEQYF. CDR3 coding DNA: TGTGCCAGCAGTGAAGCGCTTCCCCCCCGGGGTTACGAGCAGTACTTC.

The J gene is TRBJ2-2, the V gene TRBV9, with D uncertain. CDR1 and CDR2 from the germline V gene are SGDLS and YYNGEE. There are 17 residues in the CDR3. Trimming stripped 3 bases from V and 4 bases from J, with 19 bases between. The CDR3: CASSAEPLGPSTGELFF. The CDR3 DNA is TGTGCCAGCAGCGCGGAGCCCCTTGGACCATCCACCGGGGAGCTGTTTTTT.

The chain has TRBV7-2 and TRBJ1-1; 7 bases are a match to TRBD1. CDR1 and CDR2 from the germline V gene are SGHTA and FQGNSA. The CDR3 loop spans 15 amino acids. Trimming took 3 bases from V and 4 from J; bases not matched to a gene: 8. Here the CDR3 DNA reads TGTGCCAGCAGCTTCTTACAGGGGTTCGGCACTGAAGCTTTCTTT. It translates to CASSFLQGFGTEAFF. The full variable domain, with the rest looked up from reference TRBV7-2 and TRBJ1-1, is GAGVSQSPSNKVTEKGKDVELRCDPISGHTALYWYRQSLGQGLEFLIYFQGNSAPDKSGLPSDRFSAERTGGSVSTLTIQRTQQEDSAVYLCASSFLQGFGTEAFFGQGTRLTVV.

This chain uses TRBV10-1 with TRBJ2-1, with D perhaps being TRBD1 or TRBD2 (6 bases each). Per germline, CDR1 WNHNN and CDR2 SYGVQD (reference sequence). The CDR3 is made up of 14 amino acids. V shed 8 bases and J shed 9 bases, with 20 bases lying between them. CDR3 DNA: TGCGCCAGCTCTGGACCCGGGGGCGAGGGTGAGCAGTTCTTC. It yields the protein CASSGPGGEGEQFF.

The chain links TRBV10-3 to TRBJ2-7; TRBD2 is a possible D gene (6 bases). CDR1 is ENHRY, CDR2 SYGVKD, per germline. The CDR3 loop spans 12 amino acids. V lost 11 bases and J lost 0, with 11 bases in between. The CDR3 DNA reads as TGTGCCGGAGGGGTTTTCTCCTACGAGCAGTACTTC. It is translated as CAGGVFSYEQYF.

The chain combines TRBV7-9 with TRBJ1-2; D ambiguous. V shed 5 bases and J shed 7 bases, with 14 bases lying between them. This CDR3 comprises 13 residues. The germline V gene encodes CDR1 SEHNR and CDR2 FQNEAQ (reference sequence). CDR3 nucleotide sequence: TGTGCCAGCAGCCCTGGGTCCGTCTCTGGCTACACCTTC. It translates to CASSPGSVSGYTF.

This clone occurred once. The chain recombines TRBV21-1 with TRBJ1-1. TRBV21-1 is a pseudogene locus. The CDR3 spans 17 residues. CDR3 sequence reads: CASRPTLRAGVNTEAFF. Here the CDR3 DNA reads TGTGCCAGCAGGCCCACTCTCAGGGCCGGGGTGAACACTGAAGCTTTCTTT.

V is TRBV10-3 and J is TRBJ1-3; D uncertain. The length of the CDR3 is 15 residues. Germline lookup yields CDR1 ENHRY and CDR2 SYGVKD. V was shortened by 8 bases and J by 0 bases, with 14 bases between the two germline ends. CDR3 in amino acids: CAIQEDWNSGNTIYF. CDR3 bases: TGTGCCATCCAGGAAGACTGGAACTCTGGAAACACCATATATTTT.